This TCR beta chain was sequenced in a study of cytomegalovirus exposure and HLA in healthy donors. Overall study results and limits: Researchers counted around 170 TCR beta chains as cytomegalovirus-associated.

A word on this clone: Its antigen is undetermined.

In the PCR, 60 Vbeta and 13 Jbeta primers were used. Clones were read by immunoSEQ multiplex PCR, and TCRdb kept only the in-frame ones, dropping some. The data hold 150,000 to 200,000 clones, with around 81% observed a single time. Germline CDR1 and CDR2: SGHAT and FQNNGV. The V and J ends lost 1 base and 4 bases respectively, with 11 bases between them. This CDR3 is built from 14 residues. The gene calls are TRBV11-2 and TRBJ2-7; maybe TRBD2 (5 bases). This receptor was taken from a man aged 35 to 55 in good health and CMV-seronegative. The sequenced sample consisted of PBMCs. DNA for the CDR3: TGTGCCAGCAGCTTAGCGGGGTTGTCGTACGAGCAGTACTTC. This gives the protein CASSLAGLSYEQYF.